These 7 T cell receptor beta chains share one sample of origin, sequenced in a study of T cells in Graves' hyperthyroidism and ophthalmopathy. From RNA transcripts, TCR beta CDR3 regions were amplified. Initially, a first-round RT-PCR of the TCR CDR3 employed the HTBI primer set. In TCRdb, the multiplex PCR reads were re-called with MiXCR into one record per CDR3 protein. The sample contains approximately 500,000 distinct CDR3 sequences, roughly 46% of which appear only once. Sequencing was carried out using peripheral blood or thyroid tissue (not recorded which). These receptors all come from a young woman with Graves' hyperthyroidism.

The table lists this clonotype with many counts. The chain is built from TRBV12-3 or TRBV12-4 and TRBJ1-1; no clear D gene. There are 12 residues in the CDR3. The germline V and J ends were trimmed by 8 bases and 6 bases, with 13 bases remaining between them. CDR3 residues: CASLTAGAEAFF. The CDR3 DNA sequence: TGTGCCAGCCTAACTGCCGGGGCTGAAGCTTTCTTT.

This clonotype was observed many times. The chain joins TRBV6-6 to TRBJ1-2; D call uncertain. CDR1 is MNHNY and CDR2 is SVGAGI in the germline V gene (reference sequence). The ends were cut back, 6 bases at V and 1 base at J, with 12 bases in the middle. This CDR3 contains 14 residues. DNA for the CDR3: TGTGCCAGCAGGGCCGATGCTAGTAACTATGGCTACACCTTC. It specifies CASRADASNYGYTF.

This clonotype occurred many times. The chain employs TRBV4-2 and TRBJ1-3, with no clear D. This CDR3 has 17 residues. CDR1 and CDR2 (germline): LGHNA, YNFKEQ. The V end was cut by 1 base, the J end by 0 bases, with 13 bases between. The DNA of the CDR3 is TGTGCCAGCAGCCAAGTCAACAGACCCCTCTCTGGAAACACCATATATTTT. Translated, it gives CASSQVNRPLSGNTIYF.

The gene calls are TRBV5-1 and TRBJ2-7, with TRBD1 as a possible D gene (6 bases). The CDR3 spans 15 residues. V shed 4 bases and J shed 6 bases, with 20 bases lying between them. Germline lookup yields CDR1 SGHRS and CDR2 YFSETQ. The chain's CDR3 is CASSQGDIHGPEQYF. The CDR3 DNA is TGCGCCAGCAGCCAAGGGGACATCCATGGTCCCGAGCAGTACTTC.

This clonotype has a count of ten or more. Germline is not matched at one junction end, which may reflect a read error. The chain is built from TRBV2 and TRBJ1-4, with no clear D. Germline CDR1 reads SNHLY; CDR2 reads FYNNEI. The CDR3 consists of 13 residues. CDR3 DNA: TGTGCGAGCAAGACTTCGGGAGATGAAAAACTGTTTTTT. Protein sequence: CASKTSGDEKLFF.

Comments on this clonotype: One end of the junction varies from germline; a read error may be responsible. The chain links TRBV10-3 to TRBJ1-2; tentative D call: TRBD1 (6 bases). The germline gives CDR1 ENHRY, CDR2 SYGVKD. The CDR3 contains 12 residues. In nucleotides, the CDR3 is TGTGCCATCAGTGAGAGGAACAGGGAAGTTCCCTTC. It yields the protein CAISERNREVPF.

This clonotype was seen at least ten times. This chain joins TRBV14 and TRBJ2-2; D gene unclear. This CDR3 region has 16 residues. Per germline, CDR1 SGHDN and CDR2 FVKESK. Trimming shortened V by 4 bases and J by 0 bases, and 12 bases separated the two germline ends. The CDR3 bases are TGTGCCAGCAGCCCATGGGGTTTCGCGAACACCGGGGAGCTGTTTTTT. This sequence encodes CASSPWGFANTGELFF.